This T cell receptor (beta chain) was documented in a study of cytomegalovirus exposure and HLA in healthy donors. Study-level information: Earlier, 150 million to 200 million T cells were analyzed, and more than 100 million unique TCR beta sequences were found among them.

It was with 60 Vbeta and 13 Jbeta primers that the PCR ran. Original processing notes: An analysis performed later counted 72 million or so unique TCR beta chains (approximately 10 million of them shared). Data came from immunoSEQ multiplex PCR; TCRdb stores just in-frame clones and leaves some out. V and J calls and clone size are those listed in that table; D and trimming were worked out from the DNA. This sample has tens of thousands of clones, with 90% found just once. With respect to this clone: Its specificity is not known.

Overall study results and limits: Several top significant clusters appeared, in a later analysis, to be linked to common viral pathogens.

Germline lookup yields CDR1 SGHTA and CDR2 FQGTGA. J was trimmed by 3 bases and V by 5 bases; bases with no gene match: 12. This CDR3 has 17 amino acids. The TCR sequence derives from a woman between 18 and 30 years old in good health and CMV-seronegative. The genes are TRBV7-3 and TRBJ2-3; TRBD2 aligns across 9 bases. Sequenced: PBMCs. CDR3: CASSPRRISGRTDTQYF. DNA of the CDR3: TGTGCCAGCAGCCCTAGGCGGATTAGCGGGAGAACAGATACGCAGTATTTT. The variable domain in full, with the rest retrieved from reference TRBV7-3 and TRBJ2-3, is GAGVSQTPSNKVTEKGKYVELRCDPISGHTALYWYRQSLGQGPEFLIYFQGTGAADDSGLPNDRFFAVRPEGSVSTLKIQRTERGDSAVYLCASSPRRISGRTDTQYFGPGTRLTVL.